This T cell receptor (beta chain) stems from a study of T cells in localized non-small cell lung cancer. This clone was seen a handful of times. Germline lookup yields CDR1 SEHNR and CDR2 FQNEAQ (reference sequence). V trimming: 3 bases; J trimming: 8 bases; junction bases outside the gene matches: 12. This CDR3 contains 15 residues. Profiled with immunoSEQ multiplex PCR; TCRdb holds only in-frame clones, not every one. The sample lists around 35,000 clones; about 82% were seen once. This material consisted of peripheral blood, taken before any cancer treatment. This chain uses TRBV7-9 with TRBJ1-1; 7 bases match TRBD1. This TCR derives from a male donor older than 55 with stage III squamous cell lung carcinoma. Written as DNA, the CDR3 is TGTGCCAGCAGCTTGCCACGGACAGGAGTTCCCGAAGCTTTCTTT. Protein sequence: CASSLPRTGVPEAFF.